The clone carrying this T cell receptor beta chain was observed at least ten times. As yet, its antigen is unknown. Quantitative molecular-barcoded 5'-RACE generated the TCR beta libraries. TCRdb used MiXCR to reprocess the 5' RACE reads, holding one entry per CDR3 protein. The data contain 50,000 to 60,000 distinct CDR3 sequences, 6.5% to 9% of them singletons. The data were obtained in a study of CD8 T cells in ankylosing spondylitis. Study-level results: In synovial fluid and blood from reactive arthritis, some motif variants were previously reported. Enrichment of disease-linked clones was reportedly significant in matched ankylosing spondylitis synovial fluid. Seven to nine highly homologous variants formed a TCR beta motif that appeared characteristic of ankylosing spondylitis blood.

The V gene lost 1 base and the J gene lost 7 bases, with 10 bases spanning the gap. CDR3 length: 13 residues. CDR1 is LGHDT and CDR2 is YNNKEL in the germline V gene (reference sequence). Sequencing used blood, either unsorted or a sorted T cell fraction (not recorded which). This chain links TRBV3-1 with TRBJ1-2, with D unclear. This receptor was identified in a female donor with ankylosing spondylitis or in good health (not recorded which). The CDR3 DNA sequence: TGTGCCAGCAGCCAAGGGACGGCCATTGGCTACACCTTC. This gives the protein CASSQGTAIGYTF.